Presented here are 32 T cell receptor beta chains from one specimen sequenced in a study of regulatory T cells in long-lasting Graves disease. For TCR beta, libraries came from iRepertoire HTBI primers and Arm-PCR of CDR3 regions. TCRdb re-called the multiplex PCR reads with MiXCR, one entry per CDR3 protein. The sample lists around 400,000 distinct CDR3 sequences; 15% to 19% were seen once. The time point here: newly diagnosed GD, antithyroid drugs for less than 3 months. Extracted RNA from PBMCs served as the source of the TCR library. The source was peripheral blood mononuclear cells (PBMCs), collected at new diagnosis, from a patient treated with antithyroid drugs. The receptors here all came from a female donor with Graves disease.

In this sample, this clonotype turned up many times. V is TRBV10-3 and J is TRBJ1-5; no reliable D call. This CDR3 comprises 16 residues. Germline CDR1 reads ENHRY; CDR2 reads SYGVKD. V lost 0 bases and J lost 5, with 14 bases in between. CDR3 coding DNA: TGTGCCATCAGTGAGTCCCCGGCCAGTGTGGATCAGCCCCAGCATTTT. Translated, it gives CAISESPASVDQPQHF.

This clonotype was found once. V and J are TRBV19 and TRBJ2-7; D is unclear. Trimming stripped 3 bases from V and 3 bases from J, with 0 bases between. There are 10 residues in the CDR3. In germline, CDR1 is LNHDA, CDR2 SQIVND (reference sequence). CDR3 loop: CASSIYEQYF. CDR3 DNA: TGTGCCAGTAGTATCTACGAGCAGTACTTC.

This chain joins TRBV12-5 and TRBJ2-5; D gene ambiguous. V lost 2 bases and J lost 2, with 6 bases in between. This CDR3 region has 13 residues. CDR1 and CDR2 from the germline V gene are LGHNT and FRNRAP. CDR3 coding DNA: TGTGCTAGTGGTTTGTCGTCTCAAGAGACCCAGTACTTC. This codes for CASGLSSQETQYF. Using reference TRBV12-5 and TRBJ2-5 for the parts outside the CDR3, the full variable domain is DARVTQTPRHKVTEMGQEVTMRCQPILGHNTVFWYRQTMMQGLELLAYFRNRAPLDDSGMPKDRFSAEMPDATLATLKIQPSEPRDSAVYFCASGLSSQETQYFGPGTRLLVL.

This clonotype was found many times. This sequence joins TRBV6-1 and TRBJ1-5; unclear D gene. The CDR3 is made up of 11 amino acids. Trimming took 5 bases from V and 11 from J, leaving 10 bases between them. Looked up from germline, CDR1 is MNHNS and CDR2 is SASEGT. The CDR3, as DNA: TGTGCCAGCAGTCCCCCCGGGACCCAGCATTTT. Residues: CASSPPGTQHF.

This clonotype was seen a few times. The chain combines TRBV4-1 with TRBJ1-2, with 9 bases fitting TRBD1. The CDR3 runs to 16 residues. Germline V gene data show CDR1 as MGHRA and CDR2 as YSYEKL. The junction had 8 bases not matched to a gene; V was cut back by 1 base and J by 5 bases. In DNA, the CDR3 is TGCGCCAGCAGCCAAGCCTACAGGGGGCGAGGGTATGGCTACACCTTC. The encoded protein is CASSQAYRGRGYGYTF.

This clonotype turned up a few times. CDR3: CASSQGQGSYGYTF. The CDR3 bases are TGTGCCAGCAGCCAAGGGCAGGGTAGCTATGGCTACACCTTC. The genes are TRBV14 and TRBJ1-2; possibly TRBD1 for D (5 bases). This CDR3 has 14 residues. V was shortened by 1 base and J by 4 bases, with 10 bases between the two germline ends. In germline, CDR1 is SGHDN, CDR2 FVKESK.

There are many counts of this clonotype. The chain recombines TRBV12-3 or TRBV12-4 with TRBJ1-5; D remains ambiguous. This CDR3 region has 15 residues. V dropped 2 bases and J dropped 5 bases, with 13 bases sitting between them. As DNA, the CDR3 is TGTGCCAGCAGTTTAAGTCCCGGACCGGATCAGCCCCAGCATTTT. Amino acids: CASSLSPGPDQPQHF.

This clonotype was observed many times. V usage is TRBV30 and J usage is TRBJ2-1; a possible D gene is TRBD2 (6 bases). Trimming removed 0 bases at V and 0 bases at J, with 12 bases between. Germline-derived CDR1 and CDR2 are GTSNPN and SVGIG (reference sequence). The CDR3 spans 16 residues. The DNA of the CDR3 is TGTGCCTGGAGTGTCGGGAGCGGAAGCTCCTACAATGAGCAGTTCTTC. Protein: CAWSVGSGSSYNEQFF.

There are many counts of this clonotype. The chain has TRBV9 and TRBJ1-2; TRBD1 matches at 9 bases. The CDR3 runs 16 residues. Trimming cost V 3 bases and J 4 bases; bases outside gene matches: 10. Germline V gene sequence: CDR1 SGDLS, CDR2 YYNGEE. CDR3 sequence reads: CASSGDPGQGIYGYTF. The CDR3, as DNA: TGTGCCAGCAGCGGAGATCCGGGACAGGGCATCTATGGCTACACCTTC.

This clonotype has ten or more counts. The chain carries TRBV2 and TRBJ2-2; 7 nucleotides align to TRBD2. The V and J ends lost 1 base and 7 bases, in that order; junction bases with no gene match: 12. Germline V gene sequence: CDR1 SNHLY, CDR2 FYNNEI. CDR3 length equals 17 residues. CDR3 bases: TGTGCCAGCAGTGAAGGCCCGGCGGGAGTGTTGGGCGGGGAGCTGTTTTTT. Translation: CASSEGPAGVLGGELFF.

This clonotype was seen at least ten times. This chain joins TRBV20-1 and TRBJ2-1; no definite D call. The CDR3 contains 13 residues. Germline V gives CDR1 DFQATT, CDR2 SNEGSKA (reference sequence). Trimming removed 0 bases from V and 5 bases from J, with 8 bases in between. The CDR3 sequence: CSARDQAHNEQFF. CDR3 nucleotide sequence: TGCAGTGCTAGAGATCAGGCGCACAATGAGCAGTTCTTC.

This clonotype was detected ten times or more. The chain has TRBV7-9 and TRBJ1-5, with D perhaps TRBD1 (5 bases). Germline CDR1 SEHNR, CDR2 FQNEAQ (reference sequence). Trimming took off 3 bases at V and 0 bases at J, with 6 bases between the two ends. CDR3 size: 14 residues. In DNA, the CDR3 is TGTGCCAGCAGCTTCGGGGCTAGCAATCAGCCCCAGCATTTT. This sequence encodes CASSFGASNQPQHF. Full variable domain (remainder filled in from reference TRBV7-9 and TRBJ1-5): DTGVSQNPRHKITKRGQNVTFRCDPISEHNRLYWYRQTLGQGPEFLTYFQNEAQLEKSRLLSDRFSAERPKGSFSTLEIQRTEQGDSAMYLCASSFGASNQPQHFGDGTRLSIL.

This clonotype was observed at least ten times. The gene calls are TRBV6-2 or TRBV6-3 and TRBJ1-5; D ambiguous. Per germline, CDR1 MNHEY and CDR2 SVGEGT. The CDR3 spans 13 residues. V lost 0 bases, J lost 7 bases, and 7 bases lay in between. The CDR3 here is CASSYSGWQPQHF. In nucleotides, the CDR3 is TGTGCCAGCAGTTACTCCGGGTGGCAGCCCCAGCATTTT.

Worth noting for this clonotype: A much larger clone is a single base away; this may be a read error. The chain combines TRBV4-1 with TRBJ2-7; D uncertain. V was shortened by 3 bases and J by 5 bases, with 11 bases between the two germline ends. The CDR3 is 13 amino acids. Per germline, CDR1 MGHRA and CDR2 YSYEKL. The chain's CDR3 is CASSQFTRHEQYF. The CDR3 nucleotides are TGCGCCAGCAGCCAGTTTACCAGGCACGAGCAGTACTTC.

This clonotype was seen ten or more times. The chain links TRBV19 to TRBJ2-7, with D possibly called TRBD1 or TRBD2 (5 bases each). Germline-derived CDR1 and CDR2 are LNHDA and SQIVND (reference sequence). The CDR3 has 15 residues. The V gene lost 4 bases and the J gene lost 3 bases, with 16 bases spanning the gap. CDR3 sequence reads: CASSRSFERGYEQYF. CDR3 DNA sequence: TGTGCCAGTAGTAGGTCGTTTGAGAGGGGCTACGAGCAGTACTTC.

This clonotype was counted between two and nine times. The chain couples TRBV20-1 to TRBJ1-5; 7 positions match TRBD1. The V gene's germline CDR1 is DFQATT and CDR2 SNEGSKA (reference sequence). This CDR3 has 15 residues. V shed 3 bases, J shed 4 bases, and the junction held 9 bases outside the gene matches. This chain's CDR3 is CSARNPGQQNQPQHF. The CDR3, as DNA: TGCAGTGCTAGGAACCCGGGACAGCAAAATCAGCCCCAGCATTTT.

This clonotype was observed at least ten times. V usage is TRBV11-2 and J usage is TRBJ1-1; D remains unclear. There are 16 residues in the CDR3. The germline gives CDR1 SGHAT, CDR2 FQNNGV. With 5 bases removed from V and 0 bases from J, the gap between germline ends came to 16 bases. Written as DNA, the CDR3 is TGTGCCAGCAGCCGAACCCCGGAGGTTTTGAACACTGAAGCTTTCTTT. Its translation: CASSRTPEVLNTEAFF.

The CDR3, as DNA: TGTGCCAGCAGTTCCTTCTTGGGGGGGGCGGGTGGCTACACCTTC. It encodes CASSSFLGGAGGYTF. The chain has TRBV27 and TRBJ1-2; possible D gene TRBD1, 6 bases. The CDR3 length is 15 residues. With 4 bases removed from V and 7 bases from J, the gap between germline ends came to 19 bases. Germline V lookup: CDR1 MNHEY, CDR2 SMNVEV (reference sequence).

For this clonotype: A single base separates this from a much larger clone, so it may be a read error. The CDR3 loop is CASSPNRGRFGYIF. The CDR3 coding sequence is TGTGCCAGCAGTCCCAACAGGGGGCGCTTCGGCTACATCTTC. The chain uses TRBV12-3 or TRBV12-4 and TRBJ1-2; 9 bases map to TRBD1. The CDR3 is 14 amino acids.

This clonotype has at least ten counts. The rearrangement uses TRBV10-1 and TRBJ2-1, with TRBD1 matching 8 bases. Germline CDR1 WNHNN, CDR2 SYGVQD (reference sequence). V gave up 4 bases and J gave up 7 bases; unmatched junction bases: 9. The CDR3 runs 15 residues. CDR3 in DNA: TGCGCCAGCAGTGGGTACAGGGGGATTCGGAATGAGCAGTTCTTC. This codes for CASSGYRGIRNEQFF.

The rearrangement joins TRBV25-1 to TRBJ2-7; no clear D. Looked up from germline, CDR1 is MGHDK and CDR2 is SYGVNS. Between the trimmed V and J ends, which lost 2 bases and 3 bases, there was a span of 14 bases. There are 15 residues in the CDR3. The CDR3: CASSETTGPHYEQYF. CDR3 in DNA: TGTGCCAGCAGTGAAACAACTGGTCCCCACTACGAGCAGTACTTC.

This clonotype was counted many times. The CDR3 DNA is TGTGCCAGCAGCAAACTGACAGGGCTTAACACTGAAGCTTTCTTT. This translates into CASSKLTGLNTEAFF. The chain recombines TRBV7-9 with TRBJ1-1; TRBD1 agrees at 7 bases. The CDR3 spans 15 residues. The J segment lost 2 bases and the V segment lost 5 bases, leaving 8 bases of the junction unmatched. Germline values: CDR1 SEHNR, CDR2 FQNEAQ (reference sequence).

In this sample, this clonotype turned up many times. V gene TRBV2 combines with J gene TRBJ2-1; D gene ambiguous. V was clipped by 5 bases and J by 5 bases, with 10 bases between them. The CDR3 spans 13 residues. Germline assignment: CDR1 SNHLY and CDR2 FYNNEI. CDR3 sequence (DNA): TGTGCCAGCAGTTTATATACCGACAATGAGCAGTTCTTC. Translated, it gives CASSLYTDNEQFF.

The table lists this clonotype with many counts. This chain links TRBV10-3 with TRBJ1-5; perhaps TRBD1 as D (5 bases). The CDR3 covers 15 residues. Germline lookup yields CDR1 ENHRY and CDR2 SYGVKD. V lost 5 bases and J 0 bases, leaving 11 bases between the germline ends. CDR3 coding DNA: TGTGCCATCAGTTCCGACAGTACTAGCAATCAGCCCCAGCATTTT. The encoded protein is CAISSDSTSNQPQHF.

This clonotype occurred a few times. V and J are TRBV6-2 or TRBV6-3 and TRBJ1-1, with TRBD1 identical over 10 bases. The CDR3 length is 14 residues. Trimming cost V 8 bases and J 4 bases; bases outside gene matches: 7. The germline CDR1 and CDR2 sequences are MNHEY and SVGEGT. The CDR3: CASGDRGDFTEAFF. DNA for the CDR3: TGTGCCAGCGGGGACAGGGGTGACTTCACTGAAGCTTTCTTT.

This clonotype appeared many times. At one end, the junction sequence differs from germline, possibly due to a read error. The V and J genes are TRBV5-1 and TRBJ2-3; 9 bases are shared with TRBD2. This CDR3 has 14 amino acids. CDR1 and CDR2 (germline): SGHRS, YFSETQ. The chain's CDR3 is CASSPGTSRDTQYF. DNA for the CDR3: TGTGCCAGCAGTCCCGGGACTAGCAGGGATACGCAGTATTTT.

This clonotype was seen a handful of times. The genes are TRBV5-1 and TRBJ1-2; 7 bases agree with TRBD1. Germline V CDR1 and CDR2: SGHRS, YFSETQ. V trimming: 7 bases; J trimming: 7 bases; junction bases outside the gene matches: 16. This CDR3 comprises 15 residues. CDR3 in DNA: TGCGCCAGCGCCCAGGGGGTTCCACTCGCCTCTGGCTACACCTTC. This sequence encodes CASAQGVPLASGYTF.

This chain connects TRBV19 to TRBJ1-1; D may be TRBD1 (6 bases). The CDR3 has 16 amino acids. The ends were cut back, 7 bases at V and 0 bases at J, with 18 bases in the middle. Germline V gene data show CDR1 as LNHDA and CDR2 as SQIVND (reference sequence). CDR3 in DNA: TGTGCCAGTACCTTTAGGTCGGACAGTATGAACACTGAAGCTTTCTTT. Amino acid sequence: CASTFRSDSMNTEAFF.

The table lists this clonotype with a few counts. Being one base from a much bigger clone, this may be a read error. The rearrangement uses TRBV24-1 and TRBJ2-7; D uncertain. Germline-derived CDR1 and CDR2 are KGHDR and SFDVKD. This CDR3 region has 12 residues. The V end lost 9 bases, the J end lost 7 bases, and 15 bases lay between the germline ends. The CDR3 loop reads CATCGTTQEQYF. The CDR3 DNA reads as TGTGCCACCTGTGGAACAACCCAGGAGCAGTACTTC.

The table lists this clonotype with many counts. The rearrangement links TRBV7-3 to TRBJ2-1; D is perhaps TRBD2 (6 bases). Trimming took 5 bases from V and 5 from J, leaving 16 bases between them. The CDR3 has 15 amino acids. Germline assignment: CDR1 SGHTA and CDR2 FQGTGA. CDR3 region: CASSPSAAANNEQFF. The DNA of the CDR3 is TGTGCCAGCAGCCCTAGCGCGGCGGCCAACAATGAGCAGTTCTTC.

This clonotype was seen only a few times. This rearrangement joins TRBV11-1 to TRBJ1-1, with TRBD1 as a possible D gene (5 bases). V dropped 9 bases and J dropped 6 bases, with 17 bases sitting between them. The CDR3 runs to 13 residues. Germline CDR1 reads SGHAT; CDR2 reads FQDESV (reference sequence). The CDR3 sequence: CASQTAPISEAFF. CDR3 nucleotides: TGTGCCAGTCAGACAGCGCCCATCTCTGAAGCTTTCTTT.

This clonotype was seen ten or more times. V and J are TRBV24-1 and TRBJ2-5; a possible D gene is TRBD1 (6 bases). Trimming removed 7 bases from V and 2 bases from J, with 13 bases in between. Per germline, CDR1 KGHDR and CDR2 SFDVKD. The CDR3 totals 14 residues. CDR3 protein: CATRGRGPQETQYF. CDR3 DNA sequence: TGTGCCACCAGGGGCAGGGGACCACAAGAGACCCAGTACTTC.